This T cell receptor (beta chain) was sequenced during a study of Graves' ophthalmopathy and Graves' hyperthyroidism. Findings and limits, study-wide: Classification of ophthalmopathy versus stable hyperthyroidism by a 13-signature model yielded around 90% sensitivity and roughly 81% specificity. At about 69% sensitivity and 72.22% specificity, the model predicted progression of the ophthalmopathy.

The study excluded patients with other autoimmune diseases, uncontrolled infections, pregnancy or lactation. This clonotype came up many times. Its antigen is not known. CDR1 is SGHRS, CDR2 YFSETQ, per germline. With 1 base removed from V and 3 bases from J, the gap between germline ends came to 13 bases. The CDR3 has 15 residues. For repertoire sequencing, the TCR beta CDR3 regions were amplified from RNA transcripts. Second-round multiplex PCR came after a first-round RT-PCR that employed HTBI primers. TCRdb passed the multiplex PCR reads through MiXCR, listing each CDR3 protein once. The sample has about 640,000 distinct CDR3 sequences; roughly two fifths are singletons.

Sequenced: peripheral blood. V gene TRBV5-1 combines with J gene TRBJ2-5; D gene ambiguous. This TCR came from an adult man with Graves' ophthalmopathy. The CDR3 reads CASSLIGLIEETQYF. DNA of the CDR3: TGCGCCAGCAGCTTGATCGGGTTGATAGAAGAGACCCAGTACTTC.